Here is one T cell receptor (beta chain) with its context. Its target is not known. Germline trimming cut 6 bases from V and 5 bases from J; bases unmatched to any gene: 5. Per germline, CDR1 MGHDK and CDR2 SYGVNS. This CDR3 has 13 amino acids. TCRdb re-derived calls from the 5' RACE reads in MiXCR, one entry per CDR3 protein. The table includes around 470,000 distinct CDR3 sequences, 20% detected once. The data were obtained in a study of T-cell memory formation after mild COVID-19. Study-level findings and limits: Contracting clones, day 15 to 85, had balanced CD4/CD8, and later expanders favored CD4+.

The J gene is TRBJ2-5, the V gene TRBV25-1; 8 bases match TRBD2. The specimen was PBMCs or a T cell subset sorted from them (not recorded which). The source of this sequence is an adult woman who had mild COVID-19 (a few samples of this study predate the infection). Cell type and time point are not known. CDR3 amino acids: CASSAGGAETQYF. The CDR3 DNA is TGTGCCAGCAGCGCCGGGGGGGCTGAGACCCAGTACTTC.